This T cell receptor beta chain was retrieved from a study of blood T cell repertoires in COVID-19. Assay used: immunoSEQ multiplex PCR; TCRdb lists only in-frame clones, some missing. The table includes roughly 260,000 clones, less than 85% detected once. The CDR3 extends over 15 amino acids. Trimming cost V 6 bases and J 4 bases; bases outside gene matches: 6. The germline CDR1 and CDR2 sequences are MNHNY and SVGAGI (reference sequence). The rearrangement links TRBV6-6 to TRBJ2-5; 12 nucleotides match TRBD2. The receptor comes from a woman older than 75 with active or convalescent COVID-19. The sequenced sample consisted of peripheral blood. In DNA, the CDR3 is TGTGCCAGCAGACCTAGCGGGGGGGCCCGAGAGACCCAGTACTTC. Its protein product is CASRPSGGARETQYF.